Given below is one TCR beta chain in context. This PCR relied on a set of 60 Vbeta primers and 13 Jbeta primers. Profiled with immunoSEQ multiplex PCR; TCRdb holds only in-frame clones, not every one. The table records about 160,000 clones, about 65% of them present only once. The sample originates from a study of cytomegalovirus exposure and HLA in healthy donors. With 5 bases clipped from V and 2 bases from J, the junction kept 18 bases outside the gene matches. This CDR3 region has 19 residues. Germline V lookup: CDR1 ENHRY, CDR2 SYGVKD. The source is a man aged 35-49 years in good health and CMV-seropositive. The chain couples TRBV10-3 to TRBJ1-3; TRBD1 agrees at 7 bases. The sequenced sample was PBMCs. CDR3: CAISTTASGQLGPGNTIYF. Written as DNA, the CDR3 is TGTGCCATCAGTACGACCGCCTCGGGACAGCTGGGGCCTGGAAACACCATATATTTT.